The 20 T cell receptor beta chains in this list originate from one sample, sequenced in a study of CD8+CD57+ T cells in acquired aplastic anemia (dated by TCRdb to the late 2010s). The patients picked for sequencing were ones in whom flow cytometry had shown an expansion of CD8+CD57+ cells. Sequencing took place on an Illumina HiSeq 2000. TCR beta VDJ combination and CDR3 sequence profiling used genomic DNA as the template. Using fastp trimming at Q25 and MiXCR clonotype assembly, TCRdb reanalyzed the public sequencing data and kept in-frame beta chains. Duplicate CDR3 protein sequences are folded into a single record with the most common DNA and genes. This sample comprises under 200,000 distinct CDR3 sequences, about 64% of them detected only once. 40% to 60% of the sample comes from the top ten. The specimen was sorted CD4+, CD8+, or CD8+CD57+ T cells (not recorded which) from PBMCs. These TCRs come from a human donor with aplastic anemia.

The chain couples TRBV20-1 to TRBJ2-3, with TRBD2 identical over 7 bases. From germline, CDR1 is DFQATT and CDR2 SNEGSKA (reference sequence). Trimming took 3 bases from V and 2 from J; bases not matched to a gene: 2. This CDR3 has 13 residues. DNA for the CDR3: TGCAGTGCTAGGCGGGAGTTCACAGATACGCAGTATTTT. Translation: CSARREFTDTQYF.

The chain uses TRBV7-2 and TRBJ1-6, with 8 bases lining up with TRBD1. V was clipped by 6 bases and J by 7 bases; unmatched bases: 8. The V gene's germline CDR1 is SGHTA and CDR2 FQGNSA. This CDR3 contains 15 residues. CDR3 protein: CASSYSRDRNSPLHF. CDR3 nucleotide sequence: TGTGCCAGCAGTTACTCCCGGGACAGGAATTCACCCCTCCACTTT.

The gene calls are TRBV20-1 and TRBJ2-1; 8 bases are shared with TRBD2. The germline gives CDR1 DFQATT, CDR2 SNEGSKA (reference sequence). This CDR3 region has 16 residues. The J segment lost 7 bases and the V segment lost 0 bases, leaving 11 bases of the junction unmatched. CDR3 sequence (DNA): TGCAGTGCTAGAGACCCCAAAAGACTAGCGCGGAATGAGCAGTTCTTC. Its translation is CSARDPKRLARNEQFF.

This clonotype occurred a few times. The rearrangement links TRBV7-8 to TRBJ2-7; possibly TRBD1 for D (6 bases). V was clipped by 5 bases and J by 4 bases, with 15 bases between them. The CDR3 length is 14 residues. The germline gives CDR1 SGHVS, CDR2 FQNEAQ. The CDR3 loop is CASSTSTGAYEQYF. CDR3 bases: TGTGCCAGCAGCACCTCGACAGGAGCGTACGAGCAGTACTTC.

This chain links TRBV7-9 with TRBJ1-2, with no clear D. Germline V lookup: CDR1 SEHNR, CDR2 FQNEAQ (reference sequence). The ends were cut back, 7 bases at V and 6 bases at J, with 12 bases in the middle. The CDR3 has 12 amino acids. The CDR3 coding sequence is TGTGCCAGCATTGGGAAGGCGGATGGCTACACCTTC. Translated: CASIGKADGYTF.

This clonotype has ten or more counts. The rearrangement uses TRBV5-6 and TRBJ1-1; TRBD1 is a possible D gene (5 bases). This CDR3 region has 14 residues. CDR1 is SGHDT and CDR2 is YYEEEE in the germline V gene. V was trimmed by 7 bases and J by 7 bases, leaving 20 bases between them. In nucleotides, the CDR3 is TGTGCCAGCTCTGTCTGGGGGGTAGAGGATGAAGCTTTCTTT. Translating gives CASSVWGVEDEAFF.

This chain joins TRBV2 and TRBJ2-7; D might be TRBD1 (6 bases). The CDR3 is 14 amino acids. Germline-derived CDR1 and CDR2 are SNHLY and FYNNEI. Trimming removed 7 bases at V and 1 base at J, with 14 bases between. The CDR3 nucleotides are TGTGCCAGCATTAGACAGGATGGGTCCTACGAGCAGTACTTC. Residues: CASIRQDGSYEQYF.

The CDR3 nucleotides are TGTGCCAGCAGCGCCCGACTAGCGGGAGTGTCTCAGTACTTC. Translated, it gives CASSARLAGVSQYF. The chain combines TRBV2 with TRBJ2-5, with 12 positions matching TRBD2. CDR3 length equals 14 residues. J gave up 11 bases and V 6 bases, and 10 bases lay outside the gene matches. Germline V lookup: CDR1 SNHLY, CDR2 FYNNEI.

The V call is TRBV20-1, the J call TRBJ2-7, with D possibly matching TRBD2 (6 bases). The CDR3 covers 13 residues. Trimming removed 6 bases at V and 3 bases at J, with 15 bases between. The V gene's germline CDR1 is DFQATT and CDR2 SNEGSKA (reference sequence). As DNA, the CDR3 is TGCAGTGCGGGGACTCCCGAGGGCTACGAGCAGTACTTC. Amino acid sequence: CSAGTPEGYEQYF.

On this clonotype: Since the CDR3 does not end with the conserved phenylalanine or tryptophan, this likely comes from a read error. The rearrangement links TRBV9 to TRBJ1-1; TRBD1 might be the D (5 bases). The CDR3 sequence is 14 residues long. Per the germline V gene, CDR1 is SGDLS and CDR2 is YYNGEE. CDR3 sequence: CASSLQGMNTEAFL. The DNA for the CDR3 is TGTGCCAGCAGCCTCCAGGGTATGAACACTGAGGCTTTCTTA.

This clonotype came up a few times. Since a much larger clone is just one base distant, this may be a read error. This CDR3 fails to terminate in the conserved phenylalanine or tryptophan, so it likely reflects a read error. Written as DNA, the CDR3 is TGTGCCAGCAGTGAGGGACAGGGGAATTCACCCCTCCACCTT. It translates to CASSEGQGNSPLHL. This chain connects TRBV6-4 to TRBJ1-6; TRBD1 aligns across 10 bases. Germline CDR1 MRHNA, CDR2 SNTAGT. The CDR3 is made up of 14 amino acids. The trim removed 3 bases at V and 7 bases at J, leaving 0 bases unmatched.

This rearrangement joins TRBV24-1 to TRBJ1-2; D might be TRBD1 (6 bases). Per the germline V gene, CDR1 is KGHDR and CDR2 is SFDVKD. The CDR3 totals 14 residues. The ends were cut back, 2 bases at V and 7 bases at J, with 13 bases in the middle. DNA for the CDR3: TGTGCCACCAGTGATTCATGGGGGCAGGGTGGCTACACCTTC. Its translation: CATSDSWGQGGYTF.

The gene calls are TRBV2 and TRBJ1-1; D gene ambiguous. This CDR3 is built from 12 residues. The V end was cut by 3 bases, the J end by 2 bases, with 4 bases between. Germline CDR1 and CDR2: SNHLY and FYNNEI. This CDR3 is CASSDRNTEAFF. CDR3 sequence (DNA): TGTGCCAGCAGTGACAGAAACACTGAAGCTTTCTTT.

V is TRBV10-1 and J is TRBJ2-1; D remains ambiguous. The CDR3 has 14 residues. Germline V CDR1 and CDR2: WNHNN, SYGVQD (reference sequence). Trimming took 3 bases from V and 8 from J, leaving 14 bases between them. In DNA, the CDR3 is TGCGCCAGCAGTGATGCCGACCTTGGCGATGAGCAGTTCTTC. Translating it yields CASSDADLGDEQFF.

This clonotype was seen a few times. The rearrangement links TRBV5-1 to TRBJ2-7, with D maybe TRBD1 (5 bases). This CDR3 region has 13 residues. Germline values: CDR1 SGHRS, CDR2 YFSETQ. V shed 3 bases and J shed 2 bases, with 9 bases lying between them. CDR3 protein: CASSSQAAYEQYF. The CDR3 DNA follows: TGCGCCAGCAGCTCACAGGCAGCCTACGAGCAGTACTTC. The full variable domain, completed using reference TRBV5-1 and TRBJ2-7, is KAGVTQTPRYLIKTRGQQVTLSCSPISGHRSVSWYQQTPGQGLQFLFEYFSETQRNKGNFPGRFSGRQFSNSRSEMNVSTLELGDSALYLCASSSQAAYEQYFGPGTRLTVT.

The J gene is TRBJ2-1, the V gene TRBV7-8; D gene ambiguous. The V end lost 1 base, the J end lost 7 bases, and 11 bases lay between the germline ends. CDR3 length: 14 amino acids. CDR1 is SGHVS, CDR2 FQNEAQ, per germline. CDR3 sequence: CASSLGGYGNEQFF. The CDR3 DNA follows: TGTGCCAGCAGCTTAGGGGGTTACGGGAATGAGCAGTTCTTC.

This clonotype was counted between two and nine times. CDR3 region: CASGSRGYEQYF. The CDR3 nucleotides read TGTGCCTCCGGGTCTAGGGGCTACGAGCAGTACTTC. The chain links TRBV10-3 to TRBJ2-7, with D perhaps matching TRBD1 (5 bases). Trimming took 11 bases from V and 3 from J, leaving 14 bases between them. There are 12 residues in the CDR3. Germline CDR1 and CDR2: ENHRY and SYGVKD.

This chain joins TRBV19 and TRBJ2-7; possibly TRBD2 for D (5 bases). V was shortened by 8 bases and J by 1 base, with 21 bases between the two germline ends. The length of the CDR3 is 16 residues. Per germline, CDR1 LNHDA and CDR2 SQIVND (reference sequence). CDR3 bases: TGTGCCAGTTCCCGGCTGGGCGGGTCCTCATCCTACGAGCAGTACTTC. This encodes CASSRLGGSSSYEQYF. The entire variable domain, with the rest obtained from reference TRBV19 and TRBJ2-7, is as follows: DGGITQSPKYLFRKEGQNVTLSCEQNLNHDAMYWYRQDPGQGLRLIYYSQIVNDFQKGDIAEGYSVSREKKESFPLTVTSAQKNPTAFYLCASSRLGGSSSYEQYFGPGTRLTVT.

J is TRBJ2-3 and V is TRBV6-4, with TRBD1 matching 11 bases. The CDR3 has 16 residues. Germline-derived CDR1 and CDR2 are MRHNA and SNTAGT. V gave up 0 bases and J gave up 5 bases; unmatched junction bases: 4. The CDR3 loop reads CASSDSPGQGEDTQYF. The CDR3 DNA sequence: TGTGCCAGCAGTGACTCTCCGGGACAGGGGGAAGATACGCAGTATTTT.

As to this clonotype: A junction end diverges from the germline sequence, so it may reflect a read error. This chain joins TRBV6-1 and TRBJ2-1, with TRBD2 matching over 8 bases. Per the germline V gene, CDR1 is MNHNS and CDR2 is SASEGT. CDR3 length equals 16 residues. CDR3 residues: CASSESPLAAYNEQFF. The CDR3 DNA reads TGCGCCAGCAGTGAGTCGCCACTAGCGGCCTACAATGAGCAGTTCTTC.